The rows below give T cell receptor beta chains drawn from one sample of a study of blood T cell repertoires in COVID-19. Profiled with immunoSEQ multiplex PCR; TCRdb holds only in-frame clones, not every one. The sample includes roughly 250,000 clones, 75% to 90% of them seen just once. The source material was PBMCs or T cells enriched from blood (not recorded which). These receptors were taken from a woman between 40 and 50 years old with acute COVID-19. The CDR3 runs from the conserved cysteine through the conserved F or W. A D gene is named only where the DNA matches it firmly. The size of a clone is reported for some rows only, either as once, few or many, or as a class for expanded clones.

DNA: TGCGCCAGCAGCTTGGCGGGACAGGGATACAATGAGCAGTTCTTC
CDR3: CASSLAGQGYNEQFF
size: NA
D: TRBD1
J: TRBJ2-1
V: TRBV5-1

DNA: TGTGCCAGCAGTTTCTTATCGAGCGTCGGGGGGATGCCCCACGAGCAGTACTTC
CDR3: CASSFLSSVGGMPHEQYF
size: NA
D: TRBD2
J: TRBJ2-7
V: TRBV27

DNA: TGTGCCAGCAGATTCATGAGCTCCTACAATGAGCAGTTCTTC
CDR3: CASRFMSSYNEQFF
size: once
D: NA
J: TRBJ2-1
V: TRBV27

DNA: TGCGCCAGCAGTCCAGTAGACCTTAGGACAGAGACGCCTCCTGAAGCTTTCTTT
CDR3: CASSPVDLRTETPPEAFF
size: NA
D: NA
J: TRBJ1-1
V: TRBV10-1

DNA: TGCAGCGTTGTGGGGACAGGGGCAAACATTCAGTACTTC
CDR3: CSVVGTGANIQYF
size: NA
D: TRBD1
J: TRBJ2-4
V: TRBV29-1

DNA: TGTGCCAGCAGCCAAGAGTCGCAGCGGACCTACACAGATACGCAGTATTTT
CDR3: CASSQESQRTYTDTQYF
size: NA
D: NA
J: TRBJ2-3
V: TRBV14

DNA: TGCGCCAGCGTTCTCGGGACTAGCGAAAATACGCAGTATTTT
CDR3: CASVLGTSENTQYF
size: NA
D: TRBD2
J: TRBJ2-3
V: TRBV5-1

DNA: TGTGCCAGCAGATTTGGGGCCACCTACGAGCAGTACTTC
CDR3: CASRFGATYEQYF
size: once
D: NA
J: TRBJ2-7
V: TRBV27

DNA: TGTGCCAGCAGCCCCGGCGGCACCTCTGGAAACACCATATATTTT
CDR3: CASSPGGTSGNTIYF
size: NA
D: NA
J: TRBJ1-3
V: TRBV7-9

DNA: TGCAGCGTTGTGGGCCTAGCGGGAGCCGGGGAGCTGTTTTTT
CDR3: CSVVGLAGAGELFF
size: NA
D: TRBD2
J: TRBJ2-2
V: TRBV29-1

DNA: TGTGCCAGCAGTCGACTAGCTGGTGAGCAGTTCTTC
CDR3: CASSRLAGEQFF
size: NA
D: TRBD2
J: TRBJ2-1
V: TRBV28

DNA: TGTGCCAGCAGTTACTACAGGGGGCTCCAGCCCCAGCATTTT
CDR3: CASSYYRGLQPQHF
size: NA
D: TRBD1
J: TRBJ1-5
V: TRBV6-5

DNA: TGTGCCAGCAAATCTATGACAACTAATGAAAAACTGTTTTTT
CDR3: CASKSMTTNEKLFF
size: NA
D: NA
J: TRBJ1-4
V: TRBV6-5

DNA: TGTGCCAGCAGCTTAGCCCCGAGGATGTCGTACGAGCAGTACTTC
CDR3: CASSLAPRMSYEQYF
size: NA
D: NA
J: TRBJ2-7
V: TRBV5-6

DNA: TGTGCCAGCAGGATGGGACTAGCGGGATCTGAGCAGTTCTTC
CDR3: CASRMGLAGSEQFF
size: once
D: TRBD2
J: TRBJ2-1
V: TRBV2